This TCR beta chain is from a study of CD8 T cells in Susac syndrome (dated by TCRdb to the late 2010s). Concerning the study at large: Repertoire sequencing was used to test whether CD8+ T cell activation and differentiation in Susac syndrome was antigen driven.

RNA was extracted using the RNeasy kit, and about 0.5 to 1 ug of the RNA was reverse transcribed with random hexamers. The immunoSEQ multiplex PCR assay, which covers 54 Vbeta and 13 Jbeta segments, was used to amplify TCR beta CDR3 regions. PCR amplification bias was corrected using a synthetic template baseline for primer optimization and computational correction. The original pipeline was this. Reads were assigned to V, D and J genes according to IMGT and analyzed in immunoSEQ Analyzer, with only productive sequences retained. To calculate clonality, Shannon entropy was normalized by log2 of the number of productive unique sequences and then subtracted from one. For each patient and control, public and private clones were evaluated among the 100 most prevalent clones. A clone was defined as Susac-specific if it was absent from the healthy and MS cohorts, from approximately 980 published viral clones and from other ImmuneACCESS disease sequences. The public reads were reanalyzed by TCRdb: fastp trimming at Q25, MiXCR alignment, in-frame beta chains only. Merged by CDR3 protein, the rows form single entries marked with the most common genes and DNA. TCRdb's processing, not the authors' own work, is the source of the V and J calls. The sample data list 150,000 to 200,000 distinct CDR3 sequences, and about 93% of these were observed just once. The ten largest make up around 0.15% of the sample.

This clonotype was recorded only once. What this receptor recognizes is not known. No qualities accompany the bases; no much larger clone lies one base away. A single read makes a weak case. Overall study outcomes, separate from this receptor: The study acknowledged that relatively few individuals were included in the TCR sequencing and HLA analysis.

The CDR3 holds 18 amino acids from the cysteine to the phenylalanine. This entry keeps only the CDR3 DNA: 54 bases, framed from base 1. The germline V gene (reference sequence) supplies CDR1 DFQATT and CDR2 SNEGSKA. V ends up 3 bases short and J 2 bases short, with an unmatched junction base count of 11. Peripheral blood CD8+ and CD4+ T cells from healthy donors, Susac syndrome patients and multiple sclerosis patients were profiled using high-throughput TCR beta sequencing. The healthy donors served as controls matched for age and sex. Bulk CD8+ and CD4+ T cells were purified magnetically by negative isolation, whereas CD8+ TEMRA cells were enriched by FACS. Blood was collected in EDTA tubes and processed within 24 hours, with PBMCs isolated through density gradient centrifugation. PBMCs intended for TCR sequencing were frozen in liquid nitrogen and were later thawed in a 37 degrees C water bath. A purity of at least 90% was achieved for sorted or isolated CD4+, CD8+ and CD8+ TEMRA cells.

This clonotype was obtained from a human donor in good health. The receptor chain draws on TRBV20-1 and TRBJ2-1, with 12 bases aligning to TRBD2. The sample consisted of CD4+ T cells from PBMCs. The DNA sequence follows: TGCAGTGCTAGTCCGCTAGCGGGGGGGCCCATCACCTACAATGAGCAGTTCTTC. Its product reads: CSASPLAGGPITYNEQFF.